A single sample is the source of the 9 T cell receptor beta chains below, sequenced in a study of cytomegalovirus exposure and HLA in healthy donors. PCR used 60 Vbeta primers and 13 Jbeta primers. Sequencing was performed with immunoSEQ multiplex PCR; in TCRdb, only in-frame clones are kept and a portion is missing. The profile shows approximately 150,000 clones, approximately 80% of them singletons. The sample taken for sequencing was PBMCs. The receptors were gathered from a woman under 40 in good health and CMV-seronegative.

The chain carries TRBV5-8 and TRBJ1-2; 10 bases agree with TRBD1. This CDR3 spans 13 amino acids. Germline CDR1 SGHTS, CDR2 YDEGEE. V lost 4 bases, J lost 6 bases, and 3 bases stayed unmatched. The CDR3 loop is CASSVGTGDGYTF. CDR3 coding DNA: TGTGCCAGCAGCGTAGGGACAGGGGATGGCTACACCTTC.

The chain is built from TRBV7-9 and TRBJ1-2; 12 bases agree with TRBD1. CDR1 and CDR2 (germline): SEHNR, FQNEAQ (reference sequence). The CDR3 sequence is 17 residues long. The V gene end was trimmed by 5 bases and the J gene end by 0 bases; junction bases not matched to a gene: 7. The CDR3 protein is CASSRPGQGAANYGYTF. CDR3 sequence (DNA): TGTGCCAGCAGCCGACCGGGACAGGGGGCTGCTAACTATGGCTACACCTTC.

Here the CDR3 DNA reads TGTGCCAGCAGCTACGAGAGCACAGATACGCAGTATTTT. As protein: CASSYESTDTQYF. The chain recombines TRBV5-4 with TRBJ2-3; no definite D call. The CDR3 extends over 13 amino acids. The ends were cut back, 3 bases at V and 0 bases at J, with 5 bases in the middle. Germline V lookup: CDR1 SGHNT, CDR2 YYREEE (reference sequence).

This clone was seen a few times. The CDR3 sequence is CASSLAGEDTEAFF. The CDR3 bases are TGTGCCAGCAGCTTGGCCGGGGAGGACACTGAAGCTTTCTTT. The chain uses TRBV5-8 and TRBJ1-1; D remains unclear. The germline gives CDR1 SGHTS, CDR2 YDEGEE. V was trimmed by 0 bases and J by 3 bases, leaving 9 bases between them. CDR3 length: 14 amino acids.

This clone was observed a few times. This chain uses TRBV25-1 with TRBJ2-2, with D possibly matching TRBD2 (6 bases). CDR3 length: 14 amino acids. The germline gives CDR1 MGHDK, CDR2 SYGVNS. The ends were cut back, 2 bases at V and 5 bases at J, with 9 bases in the middle. For the CDR3, the DNA is TGTGCCAGCAGTGAACCAGGGACTACCGGGGAGCTGTTTTTT. Its protein is CASSEPGTTGELFF.

The chain uses TRBV5-6 and TRBJ2-7, with TRBD2 matching over 9 bases. V lost 2 bases to trimming and J lost 3 bases; unmatched junction nucleotides: 6. The germline V gene has CDR1 SGHDT and CDR2 YYEEEE. This CDR3 is built from 15 residues. The DNA for the CDR3 is TGTGCCAGCAGCTTAAATAGCGGGAGAGGCTACGAGCAGTACTTC. It specifies CASSLNSGRGYEQYF.

The CDR3 coding sequence is TGTGCCACCTCGGGACAGACTAATGAAAAACTGTTTTTT. It translates to CATSGQTNEKLFF. The chain employs TRBV2 and TRBJ1-4; TRBD1 aligns across 7 bases. Germline V gene sequence: CDR1 SNHLY, CDR2 FYNNEI. CDR3 length: 13 amino acids. The junction had 4 bases not matched to a gene; V was cut back by 10 bases and J by 2 bases.

The rearrangement joins TRBV5-1 to TRBJ2-7, with D possibly being TRBD1 (6 bases). V shed 5 bases and J shed 2 bases, with 17 bases lying between them. The CDR3 extends over 15 amino acids. Germline V gene sequence: CDR1 SGHRS, CDR2 YFSETQ. CDR3 nucleotides: TGCGCCAGCAGTCCTAATCCGGGGACACCCTACGAGCAGTACTTC. Its protein product is CASSPNPGTPYEQYF.

This CDR3 reads CASSLNFGQGNNEQFF. CDR3 sequence (DNA): TGCGCCAGCAGCTTGAATTTTGGACAGGGGAACAATGAGCAGTTCTTC. The chain carries TRBV5-1 and TRBJ2-1; 9 bases align to TRBD1. CDR3 size: 16 residues. The germline CDR1 and CDR2 sequences are SGHRS and YFSETQ. The ends lost 1 base at V and 5 bases at J; junction bases unmatched: 7.